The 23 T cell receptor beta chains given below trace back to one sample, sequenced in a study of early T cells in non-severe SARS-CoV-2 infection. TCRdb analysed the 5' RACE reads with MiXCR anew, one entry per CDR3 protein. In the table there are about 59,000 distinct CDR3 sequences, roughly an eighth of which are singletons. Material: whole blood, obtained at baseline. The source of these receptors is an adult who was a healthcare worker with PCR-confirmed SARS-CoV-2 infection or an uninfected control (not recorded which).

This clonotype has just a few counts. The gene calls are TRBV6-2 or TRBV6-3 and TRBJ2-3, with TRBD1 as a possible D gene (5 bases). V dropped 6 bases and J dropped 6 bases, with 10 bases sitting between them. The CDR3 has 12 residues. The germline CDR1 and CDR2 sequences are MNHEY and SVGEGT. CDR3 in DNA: TGTGCCAGCAGCAAAAGGGGCGATACGCAGTATTTT. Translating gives CASSKRGDTQYF.

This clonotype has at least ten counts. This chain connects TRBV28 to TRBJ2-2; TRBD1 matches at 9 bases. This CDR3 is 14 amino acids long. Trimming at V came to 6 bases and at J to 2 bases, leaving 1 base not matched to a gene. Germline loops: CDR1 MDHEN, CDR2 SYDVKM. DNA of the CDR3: TGTGCCAGCAGGGACAGGGGTAACACCGGGGAGCTGTTTTTT. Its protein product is CASRDRGNTGELFF.

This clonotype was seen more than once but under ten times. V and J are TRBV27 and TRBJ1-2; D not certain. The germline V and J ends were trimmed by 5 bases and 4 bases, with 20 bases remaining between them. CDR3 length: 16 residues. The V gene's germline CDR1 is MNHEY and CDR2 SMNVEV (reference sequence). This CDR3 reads CASSPFTQLPVYGYTF. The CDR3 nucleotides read TGTGCCAGCAGTCCATTCACACAGCTACCGGTCTATGGCTACACCTTC.

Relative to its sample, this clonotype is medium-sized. The CDR3 is CASSYSEPGESYEQYF. In nucleotides, the CDR3 is TGTGCCAGCAGTTACTCTGAACCGGGAGAATCCTACGAGCAGTACTTC. This chain joins TRBV6-5 and TRBJ2-7; D is perhaps TRBD2 (6 bases). Germline CDR1 is MNHEY and CDR2 is SVGAGI. V shed 0 bases and J shed 1 base, with 13 bases lying between them. The CDR3 has 16 residues.

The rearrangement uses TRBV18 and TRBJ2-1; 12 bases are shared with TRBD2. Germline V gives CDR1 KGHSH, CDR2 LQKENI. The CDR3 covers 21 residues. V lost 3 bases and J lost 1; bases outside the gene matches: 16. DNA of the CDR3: TGTGCCAGCTCACCGCTTCCCCGGACTAGCGGGATCGGGGGTTCCTACAATGAGCAGTTCTTC. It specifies CASSPLPRTSGIGGSYNEQFF.

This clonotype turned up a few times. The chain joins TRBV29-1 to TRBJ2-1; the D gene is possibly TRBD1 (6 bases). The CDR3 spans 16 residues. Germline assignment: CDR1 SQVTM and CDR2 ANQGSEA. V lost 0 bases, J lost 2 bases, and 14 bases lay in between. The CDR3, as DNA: TGCAGCGTTGAAGACCCAGACAGGATAGCCTACAATGAGCAGTTCTTC. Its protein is CSVEDPDRIAYNEQFF.

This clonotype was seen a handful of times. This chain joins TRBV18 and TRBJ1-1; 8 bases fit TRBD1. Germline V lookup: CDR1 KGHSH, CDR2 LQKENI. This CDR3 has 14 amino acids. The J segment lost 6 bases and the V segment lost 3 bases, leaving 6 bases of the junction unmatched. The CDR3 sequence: CASSPDREVAEAFF. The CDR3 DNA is TGTGCCAGCTCACCGGACAGGGAGGTCGCTGAAGCTTTCTTT. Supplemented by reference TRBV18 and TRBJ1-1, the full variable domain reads NAGVMQNPRHLVRRRGQEARLRCSPMKGHSHVYWYRQLPEEGLKFMVYLQKENIIDESGMPKERFSAEFPKEGPSILRIQQVVRGDSAAYFCASSPDREVAEAFFGQGTRLTVV.

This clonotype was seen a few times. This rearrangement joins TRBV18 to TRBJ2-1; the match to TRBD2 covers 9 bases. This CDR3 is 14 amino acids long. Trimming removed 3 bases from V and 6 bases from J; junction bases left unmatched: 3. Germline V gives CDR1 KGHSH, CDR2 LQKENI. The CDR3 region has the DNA TGTGCCAGCTCACCGGGGACTAGCAGCAATGAGCAGTTCTTC. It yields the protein CASSPGTSSNEQFF.

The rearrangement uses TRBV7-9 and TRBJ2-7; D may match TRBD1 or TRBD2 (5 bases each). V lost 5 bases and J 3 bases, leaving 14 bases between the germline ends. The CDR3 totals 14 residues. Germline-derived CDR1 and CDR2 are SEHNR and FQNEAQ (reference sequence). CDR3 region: CASSRSGQRYEQYF. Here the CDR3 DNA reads TGTGCCAGCAGCCGTTCGGGGCAGCGCTACGAGCAGTACTTC.

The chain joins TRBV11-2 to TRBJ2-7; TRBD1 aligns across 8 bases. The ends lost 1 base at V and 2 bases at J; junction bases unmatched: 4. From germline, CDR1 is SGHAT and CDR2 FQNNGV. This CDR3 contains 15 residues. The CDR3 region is CASSLGRGPPYEQYF. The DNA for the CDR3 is TGTGCCAGCAGCTTAGGCAGGGGGCCCCCCTACGAGCAGTACTTC. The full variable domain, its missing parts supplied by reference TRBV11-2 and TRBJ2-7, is EAGVAQSPRYKIIEKRQSVAFWCNPISGHATLYWYQQILGQGPKLLIQFQNNGVVDDSQLPKDRFSAERLKGVDSTLKIQPAKLEDSAVYLCASSLGRGPPYEQYFGPGTRLTVT.

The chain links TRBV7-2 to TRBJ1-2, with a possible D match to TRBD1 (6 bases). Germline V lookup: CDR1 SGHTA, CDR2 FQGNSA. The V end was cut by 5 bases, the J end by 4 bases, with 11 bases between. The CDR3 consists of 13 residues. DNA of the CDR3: TGTGCCAGCAGCCCGGACAGACTCTATGGCTACACCTTC. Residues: CASSPDRLYGYTF.

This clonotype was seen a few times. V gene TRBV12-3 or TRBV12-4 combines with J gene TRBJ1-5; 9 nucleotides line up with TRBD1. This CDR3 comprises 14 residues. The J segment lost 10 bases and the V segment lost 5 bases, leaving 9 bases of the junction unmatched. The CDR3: CASSPQTGGGPQHF. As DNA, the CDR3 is TGTGCCAGCAGTCCCCAGACAGGGGGTGGACCCCAGCATTTT.

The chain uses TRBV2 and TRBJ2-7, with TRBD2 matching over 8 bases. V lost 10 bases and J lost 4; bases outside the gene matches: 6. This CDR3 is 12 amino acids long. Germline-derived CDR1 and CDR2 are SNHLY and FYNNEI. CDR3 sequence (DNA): TGTGCCACCGGGAGGGGGTTGTACGAGCAGTACTTC. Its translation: CATGRGLYEQYF. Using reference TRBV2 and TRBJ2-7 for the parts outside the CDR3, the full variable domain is EPEVTQTPSHQVTQMGQEVILRCVPISNHLYFYWYRQILGQKVEFLVSFYNNEISEKSEIFDDQFSVERPDGSNFTLKIRSTKLEDSAMYFCATGRGLYEQYFGPGTRLTVT.

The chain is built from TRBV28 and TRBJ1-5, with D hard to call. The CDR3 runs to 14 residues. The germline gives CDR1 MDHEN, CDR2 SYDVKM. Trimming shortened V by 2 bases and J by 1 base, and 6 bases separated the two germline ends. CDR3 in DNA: TGTGCCAGCAGTTTAATCAGCAGCAATCAGCCCCAGCATTTT. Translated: CASSLISSNQPQHF.

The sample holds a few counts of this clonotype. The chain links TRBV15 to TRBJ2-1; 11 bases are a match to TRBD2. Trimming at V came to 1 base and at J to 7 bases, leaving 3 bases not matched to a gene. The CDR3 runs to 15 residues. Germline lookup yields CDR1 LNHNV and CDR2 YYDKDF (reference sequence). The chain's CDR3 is CATSRGLAGGNEQFF. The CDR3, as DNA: TGTGCCACCAGCAGAGGGCTAGCGGGAGGTAATGAGCAGTTCTTC.

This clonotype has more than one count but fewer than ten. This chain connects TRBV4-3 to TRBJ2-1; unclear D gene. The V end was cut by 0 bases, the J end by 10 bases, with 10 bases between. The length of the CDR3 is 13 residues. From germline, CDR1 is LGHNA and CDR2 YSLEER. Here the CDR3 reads CASSQDYNREQFF. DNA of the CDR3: TGCGCCAGCAGCCAAGATTATAATAGGGAGCAGTTCTTC.

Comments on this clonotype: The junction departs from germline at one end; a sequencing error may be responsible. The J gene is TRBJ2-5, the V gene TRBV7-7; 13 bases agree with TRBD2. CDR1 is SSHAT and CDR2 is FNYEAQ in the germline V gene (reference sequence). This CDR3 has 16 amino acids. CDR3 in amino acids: CASSLELAGGDETLYF. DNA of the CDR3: TGTGCTAGCAGCTTAGAACTAGCGGGAGGGGATGAGACCCTGTACTTC. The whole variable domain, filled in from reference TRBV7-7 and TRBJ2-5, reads GAGVSQSPRYKVTKRGQDVTLRCDPISSHATLYWYQQALGQGPEFLTYFNYEAQPDKSGLPSDRFSAERPEGSISTLTIQRTEQRDSAMYRCASSLELAGGDETLYFGPGTRLLVL.

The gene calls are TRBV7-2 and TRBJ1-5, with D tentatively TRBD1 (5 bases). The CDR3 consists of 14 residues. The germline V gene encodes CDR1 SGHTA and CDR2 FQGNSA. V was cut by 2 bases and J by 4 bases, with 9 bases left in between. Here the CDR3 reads CASSLQGGNQPQHF. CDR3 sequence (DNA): TGTGCCAGCAGCTTACAGGGAGGAAATCAGCCCCAGCATTTT. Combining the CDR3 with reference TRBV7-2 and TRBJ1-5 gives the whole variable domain GAGVSQSPSNKVTEKGKDVELRCDPISGHTALYWYRQSLGQGLEFLIYFQGNSAPDKSGLPSDRFSAERTGGSVSTLTIQRTQQEDSAVYLCASSLQGGNQPQHFGDGTRLSIL.

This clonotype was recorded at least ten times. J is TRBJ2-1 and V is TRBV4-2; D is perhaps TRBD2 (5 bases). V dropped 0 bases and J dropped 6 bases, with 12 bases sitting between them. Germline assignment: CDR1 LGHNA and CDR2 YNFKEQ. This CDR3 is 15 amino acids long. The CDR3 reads CASSQDYGVRNEQFF. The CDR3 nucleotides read TGTGCCAGCAGCCAAGATTACGGGGTCCGCAATGAGCAGTTCTTC.

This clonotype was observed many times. The CDR3 loop is CASSFKGYYEQYF. The CDR3 region has the DNA TGTGCCAGCAGTTTCAAAGGGTACTACGAGCAGTACTTC. The chain employs TRBV27 and TRBJ2-7; D gene uncertain. V dropped 3 bases and J dropped 3 bases, with 9 bases sitting between them. The CDR3 is 13 residues long. Germline V CDR1 and CDR2: MNHEY, SMNVEV (reference sequence).

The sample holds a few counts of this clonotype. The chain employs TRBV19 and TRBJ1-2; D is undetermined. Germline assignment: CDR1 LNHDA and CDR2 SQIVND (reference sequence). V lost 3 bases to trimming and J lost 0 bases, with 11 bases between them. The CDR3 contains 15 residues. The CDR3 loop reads CASSMSGTANYGYTF. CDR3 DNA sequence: TGTGCCAGTAGTATGTCAGGAACCGCTAACTATGGCTACACCTTC.

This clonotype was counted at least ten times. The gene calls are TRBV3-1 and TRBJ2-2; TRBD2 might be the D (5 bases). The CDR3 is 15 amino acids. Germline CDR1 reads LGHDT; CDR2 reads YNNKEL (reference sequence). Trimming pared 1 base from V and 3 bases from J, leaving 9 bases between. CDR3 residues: CASSQAGVDTGELFF. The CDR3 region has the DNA TGTGCCAGCAGCCAAGCCGGGGTGGACACCGGGGAGCTGTTTTTT.

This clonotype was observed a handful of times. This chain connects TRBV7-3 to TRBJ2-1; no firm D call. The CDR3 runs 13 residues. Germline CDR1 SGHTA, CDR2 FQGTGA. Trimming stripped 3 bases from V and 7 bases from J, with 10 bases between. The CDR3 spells CASSFVLGNEQFF. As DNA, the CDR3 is TGTGCCAGCAGCTTTGTTCTAGGGAATGAGCAGTTCTTC. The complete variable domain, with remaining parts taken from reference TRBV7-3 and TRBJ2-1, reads GAGVSQTPSNKVTEKGKYVELRCDPISGHTALYWYRQSLGQGPEFLIYFQGTGAADDSGLPNDRFFAVRPEGSVSTLKIQRTERGDSAVYLCASSFVLGNEQFFGPGTRLTVL.